This is a list of T cell receptor beta chains from one sample in a study of human thymus T cells. Generated by immunoSEQ multiplex PCR, the TCRdb table keeps only in-frame clones and is missing some. The table includes around 44,000 clones, over 85% detected once. Sample: blood. All receptors come from a boy younger than two with a congenital heart defect but otherwise immunologically healthy. Both conserved end residues are part of each CDR3. Each record gives: clone size, V gene, CDR3 protein. Expanded clones get a size class; other rows say once, few or many, or leave the size out.

clone_size: .; v_call: TRBV30; cdr3_aa: CAWSRTGGPKTQYF
clone_size: .; v_call: TRBV7-8; cdr3_aa: CASSFNSGANVLTF
clone_size: .; v_call: TRBV4-3; cdr3_aa: CASSQDQGTPYEQYF
clone_size: .; v_call: TRBV4-3; cdr3_aa: CASSPYRGRINEQFF
clone_size: .; v_call: TRBV10-3; cdr3_aa: CAISESNSGNTIYF
clone_size: .; v_call: TRBV10-3; cdr3_aa: CAISESGYGYTF
clone_size: once; v_call: TRBV11-3; cdr3_aa: CASSQNSGNTIYF
clone_size: .; v_call: TRBV5-4; cdr3_aa: CASRTSGGTGELFF
clone_size: .; v_call: TRBV6-6; cdr3_aa: CASSYWGLEAKNIQYF
clone_size: .; v_call: TRBV7-7; cdr3_aa: CASSAGQGSRSGANVLTF
clone_size: once; v_call: TRBV6-9; cdr3_aa: CASSFRLNSPLHF
clone_size: once; v_call: TRBV6-5; cdr3_aa: CASRSRDRSFYGYTF
clone_size: once; v_call: TRBV6-1; cdr3_aa: CAITRGTGRQETQYF
clone_size: .; v_call: TRBV11-3; cdr3_aa: CASSISGTGVYNEQFF
clone_size: .; v_call: TRBV4-3; cdr3_aa: CASSRGGGASYEQYF